This T cell receptor beta chain was sequenced during a study of cytomegalovirus exposure and HLA in healthy donors. V dropped 0 bases and J dropped 3 bases, with 17 bases sitting between them. The CDR3 covers 17 residues. From germline, CDR1 is MNHEY and CDR2 SMNVEV (reference sequence). Study-level points and caveats: It was confirmed in vitro that three of the CMV-associated chains were specific for CMV antigens. The only immune exposure information that was available was CMV serostatus. Listed as cytomegalovirus-associated were 164 TCR beta chains.

The PCR employed 60 Vbeta primers together with 13 Jbeta primers. TCRdb keeps only in-frame clones here, not all; method: immunoSEQ multiplex PCR. The table has some 110,000 clones, approximately 14% seen once. This clone was seen a few times. Its target is unknown. The chain carries TRBV27 and TRBJ1-1, with D perhaps matching TRBD1 (5 bases). This clonotype originated in a female donor in good health and CMV-seronegative. The sequencing input was PBMCs. CDR3 sequence reads: CASSLSWAGTLYTEAFF. The CDR3 coding sequence is TGTGCCAGCAGTTTATCGTGGGCAGGGACTCTTTACACTGAAGCTTTCTTT.